The 23 T cell receptor beta chains below all came from one sample that was sequenced in a study of blood T cell repertoires in COVID-19. Profiled with immunoSEQ multiplex PCR; TCRdb holds only in-frame clones, not every one. The sample records roughly 260,000 clones, around 90% being singletons. The sample taken for sequencing was PBMCs or T cells enriched from blood (not recorded which). All receptors derive from a human donor in a cohort exposed to, infected with or recovered from COVID-19 (not recorded which). The donor label of this sample is uncertain.

The chain couples TRBV19 to TRBJ1-1; TRBD1 might be the D (6 bases). Germline V lookup: CDR1 LNHDA, CDR2 SQIVND (reference sequence). V was clipped by 3 bases and J by 4 bases, with 12 bases between them. The CDR3 loop spans 14 amino acids. The CDR3 nucleotides are TGTGCCAGTAGTATTAGGGTAGGGGGCACTGAAGCTTTCTTT. Amino acids: CASSIRVGGTEAFF.

This sequence joins TRBV27 and TRBJ2-7; 11 bases match TRBD2. This CDR3 is built from 16 residues. The junction had 11 bases not matched to a gene; V was cut back by 6 bases and J by 4 bases. Germline CDR1 MNHEY, CDR2 SMNVEV (reference sequence). The CDR3 loop is CASSPLTSGGGYEQYF. CDR3 bases: TGTGCCAGCAGCCCACTCACTAGCGGGGGTGGGTACGAGCAGTACTTC.

The rearrangement uses TRBV2 and TRBJ1-2, with D possibly TRBD1 on 6 matching bases. Trimming removed 7 bases from V and 0 bases from J, with 9 bases in between. Germline values: CDR1 SNHLY, CDR2 FYNNEI. The CDR3 runs 13 residues. The CDR3 loop reads CASIRDTNYGYTF. The CDR3 DNA reads TGTGCCAGCATTAGGGACACTAACTATGGCTACACCTTC.

The gene calls are TRBV21-1 and TRBJ1-2. TRBV21-1 is a documented pseudogene. This CDR3 comprises 12 residues. Written as DNA, the CDR3 is TGTGCCAGCAGCAGAGTTACCCGAGGCTACACCTTC. It yields the protein CASSRVTRGYTF.

This chain connects TRBV19 to TRBJ2-6; the D is unclear. V lost 5 bases and J 0 bases, leaving 5 bases between the germline ends. The CDR3 is 14 residues long. The V gene's germline CDR1 is LNHDA and CDR2 SQIVND (reference sequence). This chain's CDR3 is CASSSLSGANVLTF. The CDR3 bases are TGTGCCAGTAGTTCCCTCTCTGGGGCCAACGTCCTGACTTTC.

The chain employs TRBV4-3 and TRBJ1-4, with D possibly being TRBD1 (5 bases). Per germline, CDR1 LGHNA and CDR2 YSLEER. The CDR3 length is 16 residues. V was trimmed by 3 bases and J by 3 bases, leaving 14 bases between them. The CDR3 is CASSQGHGGANEKLFF. In nucleotides, the CDR3 is TGCGCCAGCAGCCAGGGGCACGGAGGGGCTAATGAAAAACTGTTTTTT.

V and J are TRBV5-1 and TRBJ1-2; no reliable D call. Looked up from germline, CDR1 is SGHRS and CDR2 is YFSETQ. CDR3 length equals 14 residues. V was shortened by 0 bases and J by 3 bases, with 9 bases between the two germline ends. The chain's CDR3 is CASSLGGSDYGYTF. The CDR3 DNA is TGCGCCAGCAGCTTGGGTGGCAGCGACTATGGCTACACCTTC.

This chain links TRBV4-1 with TRBJ1-2, with D possibly being TRBD1 (6 bases). The CDR3 runs to 16 residues. V lost 4 bases and J lost 1, with 16 bases in between. The germline V gene has CDR1 MGHRA and CDR2 YSYEKL. CDR3 DNA sequence: TGCGCCAGCAGCCCGGTAGGCAGGGGCAGTAACTATGGCTACACCTTC. It codes for CASSPVGRGSNYGYTF.

This rearrangement joins TRBV12-3 or TRBV12-4 to TRBJ1-1; D not resolved. The CDR3 totals 13 residues. Trimming took 2 bases from V and 4 from J, leaving 8 bases between them. CDR3 sequence (DNA): TGTGCCAGCAGTTTAAAACGGAGCACTGAAGCTTTCTTT. Translation: CASSLKRSTEAFF.

The V gene is TRBV29-1, the J gene TRBJ1-2; D ambiguous. CDR1 SQVTM and CDR2 ANQGSEA come from the germline V gene. V was trimmed by 5 bases and J by 2 bases, leaving 18 bases between them. CDR3 size: 15 residues. The DNA for the CDR3 is TGCAGCGTTAGAAGGGAGGTCGATTCAAACTATGGCTACACCTTC. Translating it yields CSVRREVDSNYGYTF.

The chain joins TRBV6-4 to TRBJ1-4; unclear D gene. V lost 0 bases to trimming and J lost 17 bases, with 7 bases between them. CDR1 is MRHNA, CDR2 SNTAGT, per germline. The CDR3 is made up of 10 amino acids. CDR3 region: CASSDSGLFF. The CDR3 coding sequence is TGTGCCAGCAGTGACTCTGGACTTTTTTTT.

The rearrangement uses TRBV27 and TRBJ1-1; D is undetermined. CDR1 and CDR2 from the germline V gene are MNHEY and SMNVEV (reference sequence). CDR3 size: 13 residues. The ends were cut back, 0 bases at V and 7 bases at J, with 9 bases in the middle. In DNA form, the CDR3 reads TGTGCCAGCAGTTTATCGTCCGCAGGTGAAGCTTTCTTT. Encoded protein: CASSLSSAGEAFF.

This clone was counted only a few times. The chain joins TRBV4-1 to TRBJ1-6, with 8 bases matching TRBD1. The CDR3 sequence is 14 residues long. Germline V lookup: CDR1 MGHRA, CDR2 YSYEKL. Trimming at V came to 6 bases and at J to 8 bases, leaving 6 bases not matched to a gene. CDR3 nucleotide sequence: TGCGCCAGCAGGTCCGGGACAGGCGATTCACCCCTCCACTTT. Encoded protein: CASRSGTGDSPLHF.

This chain's CDR3 is CASSPLAGGSTYEQYF. The CDR3 DNA follows: TGTGCCAGCAGCCCGTTAGCGGGGGGCTCAACCTACGAGCAGTACTTC. The chain recombines TRBV3-1 (or the pseudogene TRBV3-2) with TRBJ2-7, with 10 positions matching TRBD2. The CDR3 runs 16 residues. CDR1 and CDR2 from the germline V gene are LGHDT and YNNKEL (reference sequence). With V trimmed by 4 bases and J by 2 bases, 8 bases remained unmatched.

The genes are TRBV4-2 and TRBJ1-1; D is unresolved. CDR1 LGHNA and CDR2 YNFKEQ come from the germline V gene. The CDR3 is 16 amino acids. The V and J ends lost 0 bases and 4 bases respectively, with 15 bases between them. CDR3 loop: CASSQEERAGSTEAFF. The CDR3 DNA is TGTGCCAGCAGCCAAGAAGAGAGGGCCGGTAGCACTGAAGCTTTCTTT.

The J gene is TRBJ1-1, the V gene TRBV6-1; TRBD1 agrees at 8 bases. The J segment lost 1 base and the V segment lost 1 base, leaving 2 bases of the junction unmatched. Germline CDR1 MNHNS, CDR2 SASEGT. The CDR3 is made up of 15 amino acids. In DNA, the CDR3 is TGTGCCAGCAGTGAAGACAGGGGGAGGAACACTGAAGCTTTCTTT. The encoded protein is CASSEDRGRNTEAFF.

CDR3 DNA sequence: TGTGCCAGCAGCCCGGGTAGGCCAGGGGAGCAGTTCTTC. Amino acids: CASSPGRPGEQFF. The rearrangement joins TRBV9 to TRBJ2-1; possibly TRBD1 for D (5 bases). The V end was cut by 4 bases, the J end by 10 bases, with 15 bases between. Germline V gene data show CDR1 as SGDLS and CDR2 as YYNGEE. The CDR3 sequence is 13 residues long.

In its sample, this clone was seen once. The rearrangement links TRBV2 to TRBJ2-3; D might be TRBD1 (6 bases). Trimming pared 6 bases from V and 1 base from J, leaving 14 bases between. The CDR3 has 15 residues. Germline CDR1 SNHLY, CDR2 FYNNEI. The CDR3 sequence: CASRKLGGGTDTQYF. CDR3 sequence (DNA): TGTGCCAGCAGGAAGTTAGGGGGAGGCACAGATACGCAGTATTTT.

This clone has only a few counts. The chain joins TRBV18 to TRBJ1-1; D possibly corresponds to TRBD1 (6 bases). Germline V gives CDR1 KGHSH, CDR2 LQKENI. V was trimmed by 4 bases and J by 3 bases, leaving 12 bases between them. The CDR3 totals 14 residues. The CDR3 DNA follows: TGTGCCAGCTCACTGGACAGCACGGACACTGAAGCTTTCTTT. Protein: CASSLDSTDTEAFF. Variable domain in full (rest from reference TRBV18 and TRBJ1-1): NAGVMQNPRHLVRRRGQEARLRCSPMKGHSHVYWYRQLPEEGLKFMVYLQKENIIDESGMPKERFSAEFPKEGPSILRIQQVVRGDSAAYFCASSLDSTDTEAFFGQGTRLTVV.

The chain combines TRBV30 with TRBJ2-5; TRBD1 matches 10 bases. This CDR3 is 18 amino acids long. Trimming cost V 0 bases and J 2 bases; bases outside gene matches: 12. Germline V gene data show CDR1 as GTSNPN and CDR2 as SVGIG (reference sequence). CDR3 region: CAWSVGGTGTGVQETQYF. The DNA of the CDR3 is TGTGCCTGGAGTGTTGGGGGAACCGGGACAGGGGTACAAGAGACCCAGTACTTC.

The rearrangement joins TRBV27 to TRBJ1-2, with a tentative D call TRBD1 (5 bases). Germline-derived CDR1 and CDR2 are MNHEY and SMNVEV (reference sequence). V shed 3 bases and J shed 8 bases, with 13 bases lying between them. This CDR3 has 13 residues. The CDR3 is CASSLGGAGGYTF. The CDR3, as DNA: TGTGCCAGCAGTTTGGGTGGGGCAGGGGGCTACACCTTC.

This chain links TRBV5-1 with TRBJ2-3, with no clear D. This CDR3 region has 13 residues. Deletions cut 0 bases from V and 4 bases from J, with 6 bases between. Germline values: CDR1 SGHRS, CDR2 YFSETQ. The CDR3 DNA reads TGCGCCAGCAGCTTGGAACAAGCAGATACGCAGTATTTT. Protein product: CASSLEQADTQYF.

J is TRBJ1-6 and V is TRBV9; TRBD1 matches 10 bases. The germline V gene has CDR1 SGDLS and CDR2 YYNGEE. The CDR3 loop spans 14 amino acids. V trimming: 7 bases; J trimming: 10 bases; junction bases outside the gene matches: 8. CDR3 region: CASARGQGLSPLHF. The CDR3 bases are TGTGCCAGCGCCAGGGGACAGGGGTTGTCACCCCTCCACTTT.